The following is a T cell receptor beta chain sequence with its context. The PCR employed 60 Vbeta primers together with 13 Jbeta primers. TCRdb's copy holds only in-frame clones and misses some; the assay was immunoSEQ multiplex PCR. The data hold roughly 160,000 clones, with roughly 78% observed a single time. The V end was cut by 5 bases, the J end by 6 bases, with 12 bases between. The CDR3 is 13 amino acids. Germline V gene sequence: CDR1 SGDLS, CDR2 YYNGEE. The data belong to a study of cytomegalovirus exposure and HLA in healthy donors. This receptor was taken from a woman between 45 and 60 years old in good health and CMV-seropositive. Sequenced material: PBMCs. This chain joins TRBV9 and TRBJ2-1, with D possibly being TRBD1 (6 bases). As DNA, the CDR3 is TGTGCCAGCAGTTATCAGGGGCCCAATGAGCAGTTCTTC. This encodes CASSYQGPNEQFF.